This T cell receptor beta chain was sequenced in a study of blood T cell repertoires in COVID-19. Repertoires were generated with immunoSEQ multiplex PCR, while TCRdb's copy carries only in-frame clones and drops some. The data hold 85,000 to 95,000 clones, with 89% observed a single time. The sequence was collected from a woman older than 75 with active COVID-19. The sequenced material came from peripheral blood.

The CDR3 region is CASSRLQGSLETQYF. The CDR3 DNA is TGCGCCAGCAGCCGTCTGCAGGGAAGCCTGGAGACCCAGTACTTC. The chain uses TRBV5-1 and TRBJ2-5, with D tentatively TRBD1 (5 bases). Germline CDR1 and CDR2: SGHRS and YFSETQ. With 4 bases removed from V and 5 bases from J, the gap between germline ends came to 18 bases. CDR3 length: 15 amino acids. Together with reference TRBV5-1 and TRBJ2-5, the CDR3 gives the full variable domain: KAGVTQTPRYLIKTRGQQVTLSCSPISGHRSVSWYQQTPGQGLQFLFEYFSETQRNKGNFPGRFSGRQFSNSRSEMNVSTLELGDSALYLCASSRLQGSLETQYFGPGTRLLVL.